This T cell receptor beta chain came from a study of blood T cell repertoires in COVID-19. For the study at large: In each case, the material was cDNA or gDNA derived from T cells, B-cell-depleted T cells, or PBMCs.

The repertoire was sequenced with immunoSEQ multiplex PCR; TCRdb's copy has only in-frame clones and lacks some. The table shows about 440,000 clones, with 70% to 90% occurring only once. The CDR3 has 15 residues. CDR1 LGHNT and CDR2 FRNRAP come from the germline V gene. V was clipped by 5 bases and J by 2 bases, with 12 bases between them. The sequencing input was PBMCs or T cells enriched from blood (not recorded which). The TCR comes from a woman between 18 and 29 years old with acute COVID-19. The rearrangement joins TRBV12-5 to TRBJ2-2, with D possibly TRBD2 on 6 matching bases. The CDR3 reads CASGPRGTNTGELFF. The DNA of the CDR3 is TGTGCTAGTGGTCCAAGAGGGACTAACACCGGGGAGCTGTTTTTT.